This TCR beta chain was found in a study of monozygotic twins with inflammatory bowel disease. Reprocessing the 5' RACE reads, TCRdb reports a single entry for every CDR3 protein and omits DNA. Seen in this sample are about 160,000 distinct CDR3 sequences; the ten most common clones hold 2.8%. Looked up from germline, CDR1 is GTSNPN and CDR2 is SVGIG (reference sequence). This CDR3 contains 14 residues. The V and J genes are TRBV30 and TRBJ1-5. This TCR was sampled from a human donor with ulcerative colitis or Crohn's disease, or a healthy co-twin of an affected twin (not recorded which). Sequenced input: blood. The CDR3 spells CAWRGQGANQPQHF.